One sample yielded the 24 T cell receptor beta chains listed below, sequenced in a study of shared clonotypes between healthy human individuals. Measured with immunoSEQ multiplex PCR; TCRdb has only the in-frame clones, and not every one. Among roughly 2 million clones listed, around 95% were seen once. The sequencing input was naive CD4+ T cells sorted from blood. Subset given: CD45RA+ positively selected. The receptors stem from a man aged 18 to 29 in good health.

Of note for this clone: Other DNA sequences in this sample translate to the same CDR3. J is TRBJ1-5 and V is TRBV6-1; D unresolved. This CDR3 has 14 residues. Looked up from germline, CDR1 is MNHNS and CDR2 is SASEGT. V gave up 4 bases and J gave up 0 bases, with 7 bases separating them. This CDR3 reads CASSVGHSNQPQHF. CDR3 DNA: TGTGCCAGCAGTGTTGGGCATAGCAATCAGCCCCAGCATTTT.

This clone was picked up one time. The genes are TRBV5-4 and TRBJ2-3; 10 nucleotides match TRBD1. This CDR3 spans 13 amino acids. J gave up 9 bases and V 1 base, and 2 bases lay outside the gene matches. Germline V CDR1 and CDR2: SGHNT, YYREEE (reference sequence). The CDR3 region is CASSLRDRGTQYF. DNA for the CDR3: TGTGCCAGCAGCTTGCGGGACAGGGGAACGCAGTATTTT.

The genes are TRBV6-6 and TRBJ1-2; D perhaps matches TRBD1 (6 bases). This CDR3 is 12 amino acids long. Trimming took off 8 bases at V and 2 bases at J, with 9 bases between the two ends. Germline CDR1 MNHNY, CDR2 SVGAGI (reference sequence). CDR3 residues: CASQRGNYGYTF. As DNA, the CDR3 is TGTGCCAGCCAGAGGGGGAACTATGGCTACACCTTC.

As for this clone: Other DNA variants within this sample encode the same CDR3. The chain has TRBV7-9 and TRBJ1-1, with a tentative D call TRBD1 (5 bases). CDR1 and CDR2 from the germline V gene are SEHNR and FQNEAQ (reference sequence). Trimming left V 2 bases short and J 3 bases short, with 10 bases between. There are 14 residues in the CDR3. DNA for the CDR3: TGTGCCAGCAGCTTACCAGGGTGGGACACTGAAGCTTTCTTT. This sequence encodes CASSLPGWDTEAFF.

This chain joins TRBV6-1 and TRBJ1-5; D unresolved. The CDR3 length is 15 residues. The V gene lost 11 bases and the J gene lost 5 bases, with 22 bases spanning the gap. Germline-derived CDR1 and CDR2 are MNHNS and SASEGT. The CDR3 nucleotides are TGTGCCGGCTCCCGGGCCGCTCAAAGGGATCAGCCCCAGCATTTT. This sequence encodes CAGSRAAQRDQPQHF.

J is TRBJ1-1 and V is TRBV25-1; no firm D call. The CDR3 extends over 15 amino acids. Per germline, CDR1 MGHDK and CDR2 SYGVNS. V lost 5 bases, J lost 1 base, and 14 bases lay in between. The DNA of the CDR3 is TGTGCCAGCAGTCCGCGGACTAACAAGAACACTGAAGCTTTCTTT. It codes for CASSPRTNKNTEAFF.

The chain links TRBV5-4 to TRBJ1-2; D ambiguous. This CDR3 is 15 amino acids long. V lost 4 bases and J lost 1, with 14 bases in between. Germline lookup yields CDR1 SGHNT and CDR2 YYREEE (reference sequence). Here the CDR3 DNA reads TGTGCCAGCAGCGCGAGTTGGAGGGATAACTATGGCTACACCTTC. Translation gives CASSASWRDNYGYTF.

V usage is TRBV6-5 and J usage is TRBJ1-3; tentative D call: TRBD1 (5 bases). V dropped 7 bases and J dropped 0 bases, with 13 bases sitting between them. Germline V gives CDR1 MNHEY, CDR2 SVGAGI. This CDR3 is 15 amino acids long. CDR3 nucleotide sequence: TGTGCCAGCACCACAGGTCTCAGCTCTGGAAACACCATATATTTT. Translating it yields CASTTGLSSGNTIYF.

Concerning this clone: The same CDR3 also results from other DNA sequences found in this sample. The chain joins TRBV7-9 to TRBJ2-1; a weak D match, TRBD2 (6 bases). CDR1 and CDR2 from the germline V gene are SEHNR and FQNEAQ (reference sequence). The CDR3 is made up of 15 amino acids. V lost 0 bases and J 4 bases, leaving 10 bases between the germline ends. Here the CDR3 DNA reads TGTGCCAGCAGCTTAGCCGGGACTCTATACAATGAGCAGTTCTTC. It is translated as CASSLAGTLYNEQFF.

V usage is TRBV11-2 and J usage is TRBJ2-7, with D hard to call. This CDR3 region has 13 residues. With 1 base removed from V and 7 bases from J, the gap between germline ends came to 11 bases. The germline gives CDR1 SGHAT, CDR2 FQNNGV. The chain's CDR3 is CASSLGPQLEQYF. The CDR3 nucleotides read TGTGCCAGCAGCTTAGGACCGCAGTTGGAGCAGTACTTC.

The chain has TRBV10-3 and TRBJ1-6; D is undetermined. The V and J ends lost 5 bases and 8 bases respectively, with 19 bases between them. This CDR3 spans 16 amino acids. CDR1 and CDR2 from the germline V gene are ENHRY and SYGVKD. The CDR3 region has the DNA TGTGCCATCAGTCCTGGGCGCGGGGTGAGTGATTCACCCCTCCACTTT. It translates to CAISPGRGVSDSPLHF.

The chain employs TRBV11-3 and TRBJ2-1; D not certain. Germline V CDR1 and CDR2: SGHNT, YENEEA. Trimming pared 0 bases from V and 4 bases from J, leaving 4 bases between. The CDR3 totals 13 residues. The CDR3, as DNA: TGTGCCAGCAGCTTAGATGTTTACAATGAGCAGTTCTTC. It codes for CASSLDVYNEQFF.

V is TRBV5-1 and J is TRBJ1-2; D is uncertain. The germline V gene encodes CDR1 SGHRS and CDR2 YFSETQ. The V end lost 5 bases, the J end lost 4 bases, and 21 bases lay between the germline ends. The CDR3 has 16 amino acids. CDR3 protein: CASSPEGSPWGYGYTF. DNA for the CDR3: TGCGCCAGCAGTCCGGAGGGCAGCCCGTGGGGCTATGGCTACACCTTC.

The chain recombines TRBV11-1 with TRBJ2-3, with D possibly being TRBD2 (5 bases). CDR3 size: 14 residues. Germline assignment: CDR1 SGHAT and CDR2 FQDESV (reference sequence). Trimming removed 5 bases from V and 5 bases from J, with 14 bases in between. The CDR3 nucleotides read TGTGCCAGCAGCCCGGACTCTCCCCGAGATACGCAGTATTTT. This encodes CASSPDSPRDTQYF. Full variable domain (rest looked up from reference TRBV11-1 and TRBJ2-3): EAEVAQSPRYKITEKSQAVAFWCDPISGHATLYWYRQILGQGPELLVQFQDESVVDDSQLPKDRFSAERLKGVDSTLKIQPAELGDSAMYLCASSPDSPRDTQYFGPGTRLTVL.

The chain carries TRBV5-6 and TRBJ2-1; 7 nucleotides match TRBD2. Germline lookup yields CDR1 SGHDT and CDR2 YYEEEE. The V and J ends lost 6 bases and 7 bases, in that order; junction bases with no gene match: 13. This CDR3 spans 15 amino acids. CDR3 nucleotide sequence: TGTGCCAGCAATACCCTAGCGGACGTGGGTAATGAGCAGTTCTTC. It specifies CASNTLADVGNEQFF. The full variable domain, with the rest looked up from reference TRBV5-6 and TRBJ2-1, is DAGVTQSPTHLIKTRGQQVTLRCSPKSGHDTVSWYQQALGQGPQFIFQYYEEEERQRGNFPDRFSGHQFPNYSSELNVNALLLGDSALYLCASNTLADVGNEQFFGPGTRLTVL.

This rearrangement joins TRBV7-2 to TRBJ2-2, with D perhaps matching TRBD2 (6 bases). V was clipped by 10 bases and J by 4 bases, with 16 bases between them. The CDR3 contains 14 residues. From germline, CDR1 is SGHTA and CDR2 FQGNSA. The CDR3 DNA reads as TGTGCCACCCGGAGGGAAGGGACCACCGGGGAGCTGTTTTTT. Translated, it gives CATRREGTTGELFF.

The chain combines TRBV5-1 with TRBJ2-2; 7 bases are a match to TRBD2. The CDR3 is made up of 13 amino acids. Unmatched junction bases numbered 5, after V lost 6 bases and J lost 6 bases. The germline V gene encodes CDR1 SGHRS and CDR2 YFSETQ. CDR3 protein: CASNVRGAGELFF. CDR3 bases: TGCGCCAGCAACGTCCGGGGGGCCGGGGAGCTGTTTTTT.

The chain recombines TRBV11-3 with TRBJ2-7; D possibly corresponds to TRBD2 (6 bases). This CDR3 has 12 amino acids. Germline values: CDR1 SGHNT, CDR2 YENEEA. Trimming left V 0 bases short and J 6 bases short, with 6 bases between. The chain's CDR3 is CASSLEGGEQYF. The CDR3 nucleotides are TGTGCCAGCAGCTTAGAGGGAGGCGAGCAGTACTTC.

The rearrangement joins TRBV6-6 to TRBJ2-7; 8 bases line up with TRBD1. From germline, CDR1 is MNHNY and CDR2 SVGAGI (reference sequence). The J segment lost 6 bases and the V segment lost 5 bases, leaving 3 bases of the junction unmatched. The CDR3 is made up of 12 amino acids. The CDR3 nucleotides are TGTGCCAGCAGTGGACAGGGTTCCGAGCAGTACTTC. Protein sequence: CASSGQGSEQYF.

The CDR3 loop is CASSLAGGTNEKLFF. DNA for the CDR3: TGTGCCAGCAGTTTAGCCGGGGGAACTAATGAAAAACTGTTTTTT. This chain uses TRBV28 with TRBJ1-4; a possible D gene is TRBD1 (5 bases). CDR1 is MDHEN, CDR2 SYDVKM, per germline. The germline V and J ends were trimmed by 2 bases and 1 base, with 8 bases remaining between them. CDR3 length: 15 amino acids.

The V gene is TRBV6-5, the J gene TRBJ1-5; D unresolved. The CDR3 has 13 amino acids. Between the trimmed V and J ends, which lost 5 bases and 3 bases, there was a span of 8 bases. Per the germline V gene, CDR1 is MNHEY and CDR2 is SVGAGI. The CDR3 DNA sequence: TGTGCCAGCAGTCTTGACATCAATCAGCCCCAGCATTTT. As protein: CASSLDINQPQHF.

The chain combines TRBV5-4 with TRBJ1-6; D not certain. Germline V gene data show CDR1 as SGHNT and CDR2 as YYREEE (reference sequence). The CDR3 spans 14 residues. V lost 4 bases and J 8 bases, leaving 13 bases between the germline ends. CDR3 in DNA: TGTGCCAGCAGCCTTGGGTACTCCGATTCACCCCTCCACTTT. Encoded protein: CASSLGYSDSPLHF.

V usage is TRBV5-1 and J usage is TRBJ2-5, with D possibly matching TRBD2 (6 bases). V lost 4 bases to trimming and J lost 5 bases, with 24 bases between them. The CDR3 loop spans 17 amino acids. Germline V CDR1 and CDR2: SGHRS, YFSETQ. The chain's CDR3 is CASSDGSGSYYTETQYF. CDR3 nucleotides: TGCGCCAGCAGCGACGGGAGTGGCAGTTACTATACGGAGACCCAGTACTTC.

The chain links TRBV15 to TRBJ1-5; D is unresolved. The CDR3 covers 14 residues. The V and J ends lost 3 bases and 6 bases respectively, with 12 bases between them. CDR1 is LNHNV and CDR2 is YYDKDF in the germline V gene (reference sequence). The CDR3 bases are TGTGCCACCAGCAGGGAGGGAAGCGGTCAGCCCCAGCATTTT. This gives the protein CATSREGSGQPQHF.